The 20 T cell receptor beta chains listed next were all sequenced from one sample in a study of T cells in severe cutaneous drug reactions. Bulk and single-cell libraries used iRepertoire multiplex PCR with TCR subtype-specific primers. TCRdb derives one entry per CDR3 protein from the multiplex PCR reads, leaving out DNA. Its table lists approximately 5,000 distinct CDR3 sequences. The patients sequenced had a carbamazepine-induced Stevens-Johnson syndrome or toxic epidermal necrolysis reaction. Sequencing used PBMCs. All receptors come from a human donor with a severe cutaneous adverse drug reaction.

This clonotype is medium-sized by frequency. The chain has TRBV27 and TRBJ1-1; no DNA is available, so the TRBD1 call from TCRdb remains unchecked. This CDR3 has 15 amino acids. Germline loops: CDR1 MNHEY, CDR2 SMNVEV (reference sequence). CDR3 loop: CASIKTGTWNTEAFF.

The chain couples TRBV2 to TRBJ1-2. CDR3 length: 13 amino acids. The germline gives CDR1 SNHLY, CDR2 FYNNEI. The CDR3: CASSEVSNYGYTF.

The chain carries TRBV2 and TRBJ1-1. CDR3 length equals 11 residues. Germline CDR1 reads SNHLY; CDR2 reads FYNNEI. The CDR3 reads CASSGYPEAFF.

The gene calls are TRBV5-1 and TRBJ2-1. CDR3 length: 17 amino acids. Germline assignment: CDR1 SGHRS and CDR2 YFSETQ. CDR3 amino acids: CASSYGLASSSYNEQFF.

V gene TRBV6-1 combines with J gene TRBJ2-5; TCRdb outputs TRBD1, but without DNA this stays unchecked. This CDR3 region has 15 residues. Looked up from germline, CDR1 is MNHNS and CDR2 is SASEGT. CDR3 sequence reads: CASSPGTGEVETQYF.

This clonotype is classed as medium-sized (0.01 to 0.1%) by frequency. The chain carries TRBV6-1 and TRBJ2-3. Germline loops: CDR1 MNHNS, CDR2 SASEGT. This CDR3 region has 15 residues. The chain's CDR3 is CASSLGPTTTDTQYF.

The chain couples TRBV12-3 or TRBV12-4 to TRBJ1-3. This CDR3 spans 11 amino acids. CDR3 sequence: CTSSFPNTIYF.

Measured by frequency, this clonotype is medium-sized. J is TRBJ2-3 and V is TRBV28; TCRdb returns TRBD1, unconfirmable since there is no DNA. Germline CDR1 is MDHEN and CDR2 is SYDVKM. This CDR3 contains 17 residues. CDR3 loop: CASSPNPGTGFTDTQYF.

The CDR3 sequence: CSARIQRNSYEQYF. The genes are TRBV20-1 and TRBJ2-7. Germline CDR1 is DFQATT and CDR2 is SNEGSKA (reference sequence). The CDR3 runs 14 residues.

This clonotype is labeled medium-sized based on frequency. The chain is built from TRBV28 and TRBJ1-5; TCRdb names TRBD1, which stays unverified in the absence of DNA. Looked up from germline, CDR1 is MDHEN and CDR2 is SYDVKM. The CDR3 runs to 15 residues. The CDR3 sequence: CASSLPPYGNQPQHF. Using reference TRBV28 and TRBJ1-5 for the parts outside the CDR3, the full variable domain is DVKVTQSSRYLVKRTGEKVFLECVQDMDHENMFWYRQDPGLGLRLIYFSYDVKMKEKGDIPEGYSVSREKKERFSLILESASTNQTSMYLCASSLPPYGNQPQHFGDGTRLSIL.

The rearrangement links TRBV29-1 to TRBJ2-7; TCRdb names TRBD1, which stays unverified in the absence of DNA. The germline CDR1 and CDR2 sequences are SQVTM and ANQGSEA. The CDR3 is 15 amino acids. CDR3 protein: CSVVGGQASSYEQYF.

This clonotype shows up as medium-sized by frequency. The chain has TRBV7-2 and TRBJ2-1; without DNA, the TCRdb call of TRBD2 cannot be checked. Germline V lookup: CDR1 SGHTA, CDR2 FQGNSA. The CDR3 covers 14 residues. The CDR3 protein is CASSWTSGNHEQFF.

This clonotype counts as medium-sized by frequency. The CDR3 here is CASSQDLRGAGVNEQFF. This rearrangement joins TRBV4-3 to TRBJ2-1; TCRdb outputs TRBD2, but without DNA this stays unchecked. This CDR3 is built from 17 residues. The germline V gene has CDR1 LGHNA and CDR2 YSLEER.

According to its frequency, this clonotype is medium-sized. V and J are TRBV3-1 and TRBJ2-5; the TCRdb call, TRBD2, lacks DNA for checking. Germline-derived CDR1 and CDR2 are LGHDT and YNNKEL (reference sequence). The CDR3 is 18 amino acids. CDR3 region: CASSQDRSEVASWETQYF.

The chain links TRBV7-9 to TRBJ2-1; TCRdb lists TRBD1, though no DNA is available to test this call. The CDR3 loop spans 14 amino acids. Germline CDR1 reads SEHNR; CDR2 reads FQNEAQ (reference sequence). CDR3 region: CASRDSARDDEQFF.

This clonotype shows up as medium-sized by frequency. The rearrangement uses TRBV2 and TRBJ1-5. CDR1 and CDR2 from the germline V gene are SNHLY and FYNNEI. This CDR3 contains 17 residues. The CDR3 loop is CASSEASQPYSNQPQHF. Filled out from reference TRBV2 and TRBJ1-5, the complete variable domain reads EPEVTQTPSHQVTQMGQEVILRCVPISNHLYFYWYRQILGQKVEFLVSFYNNEISEKSEIFDDQFSVERPDGSNFTLKIRSTKLEDSAMYFCASSEASQPYSNQPQHFGDGTRLSIL.

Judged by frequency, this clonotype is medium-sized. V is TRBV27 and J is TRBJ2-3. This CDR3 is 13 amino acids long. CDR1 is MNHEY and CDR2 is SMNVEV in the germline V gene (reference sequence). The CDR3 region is CASSLGGTDTQYF.

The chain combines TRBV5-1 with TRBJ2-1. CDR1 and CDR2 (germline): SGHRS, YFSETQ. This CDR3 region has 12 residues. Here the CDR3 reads CASSLSHNEQFF. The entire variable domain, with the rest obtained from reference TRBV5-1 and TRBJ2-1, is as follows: KAGVTQTPRYLIKTRGQQVTLSCSPISGHRSVSWYQQTPGQGLQFLFEYFSETQRNKGNFPGRFSGRQFSNSRSEMNVSTLELGDSALYLCASSLSHNEQFFGPGTRLTVL.

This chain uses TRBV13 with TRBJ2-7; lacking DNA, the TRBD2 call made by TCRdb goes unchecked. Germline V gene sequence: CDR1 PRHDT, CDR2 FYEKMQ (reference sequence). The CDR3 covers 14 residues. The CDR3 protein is CASSTSGREYEQYF.

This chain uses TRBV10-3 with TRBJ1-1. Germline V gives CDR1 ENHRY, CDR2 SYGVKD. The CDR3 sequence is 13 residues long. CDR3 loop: CAISWTEGTEAFF.